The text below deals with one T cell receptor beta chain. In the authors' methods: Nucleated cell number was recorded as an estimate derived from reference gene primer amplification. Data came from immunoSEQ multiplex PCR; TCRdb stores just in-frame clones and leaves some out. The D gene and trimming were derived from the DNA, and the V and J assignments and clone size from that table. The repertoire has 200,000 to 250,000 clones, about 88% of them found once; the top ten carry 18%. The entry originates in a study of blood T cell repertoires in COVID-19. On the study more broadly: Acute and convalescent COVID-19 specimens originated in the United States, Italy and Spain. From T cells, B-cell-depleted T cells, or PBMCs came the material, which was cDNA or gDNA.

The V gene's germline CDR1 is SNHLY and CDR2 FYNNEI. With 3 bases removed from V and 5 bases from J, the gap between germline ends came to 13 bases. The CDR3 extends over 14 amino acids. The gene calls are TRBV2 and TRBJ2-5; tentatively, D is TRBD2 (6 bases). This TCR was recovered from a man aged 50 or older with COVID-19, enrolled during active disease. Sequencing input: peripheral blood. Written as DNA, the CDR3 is TGTGCCAGCAGTGAGGGGGGAGGATGGGAGACCCAGTACTTC. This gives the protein CASSEGGGWETQYF.